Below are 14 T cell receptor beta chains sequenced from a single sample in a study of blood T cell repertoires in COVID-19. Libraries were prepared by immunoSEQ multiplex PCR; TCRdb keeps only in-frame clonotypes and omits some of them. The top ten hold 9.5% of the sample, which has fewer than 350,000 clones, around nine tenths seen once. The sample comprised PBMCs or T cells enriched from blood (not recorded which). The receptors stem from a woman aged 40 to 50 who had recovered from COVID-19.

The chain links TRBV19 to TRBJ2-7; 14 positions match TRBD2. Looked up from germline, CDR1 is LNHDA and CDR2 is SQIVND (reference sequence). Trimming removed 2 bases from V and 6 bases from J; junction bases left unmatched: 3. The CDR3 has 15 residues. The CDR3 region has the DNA TGTGCCAGTAGTATAAGACTAGCGGGAGGGTTCGAGCAGTACTTC. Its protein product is CASSIRLAGGFEQYF.

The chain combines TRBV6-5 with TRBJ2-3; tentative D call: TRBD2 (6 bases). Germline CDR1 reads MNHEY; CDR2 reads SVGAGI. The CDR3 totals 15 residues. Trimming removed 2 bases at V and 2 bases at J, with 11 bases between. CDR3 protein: CASSYAGLYTDTQYF. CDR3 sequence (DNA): TGTGCCAGCAGTTACGCGGGACTTTACACAGATACGCAGTATTTT.

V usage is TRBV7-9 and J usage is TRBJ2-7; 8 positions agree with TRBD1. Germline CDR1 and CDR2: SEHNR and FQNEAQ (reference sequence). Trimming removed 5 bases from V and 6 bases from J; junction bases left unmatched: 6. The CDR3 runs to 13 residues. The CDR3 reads CASSRIGQGEQYF. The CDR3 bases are TGTGCCAGCAGCCGAATCGGACAGGGCGAGCAGTACTTC.

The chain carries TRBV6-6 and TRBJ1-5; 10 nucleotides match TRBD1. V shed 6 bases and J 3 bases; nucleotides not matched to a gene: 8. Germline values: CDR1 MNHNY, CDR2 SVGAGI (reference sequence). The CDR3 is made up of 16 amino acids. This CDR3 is CASSPQDRGNNQPQHF. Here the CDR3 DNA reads TGTGCCAGCAGCCCCCAGGACAGGGGGAACAATCAGCCCCAGCATTTT.

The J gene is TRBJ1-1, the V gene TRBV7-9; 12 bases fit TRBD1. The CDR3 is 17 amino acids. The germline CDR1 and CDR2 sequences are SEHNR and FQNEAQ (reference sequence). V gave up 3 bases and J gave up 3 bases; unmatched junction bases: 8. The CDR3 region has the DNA TGTGCCAGCAGCTTGGTGGGACAGGGGGCGCGGTACACTGAAGCTTTCTTT. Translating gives CASSLVGQGARYTEAFF.

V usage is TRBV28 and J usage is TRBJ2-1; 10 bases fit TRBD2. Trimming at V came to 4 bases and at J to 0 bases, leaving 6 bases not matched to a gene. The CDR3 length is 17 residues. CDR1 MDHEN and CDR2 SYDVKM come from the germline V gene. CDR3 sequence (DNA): TGTGCCAGCAGTTCCCCTGCTAGCGGGAGCTCCTACAATGAGCAGTTCTTC. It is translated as CASSSPASGSSYNEQFF.

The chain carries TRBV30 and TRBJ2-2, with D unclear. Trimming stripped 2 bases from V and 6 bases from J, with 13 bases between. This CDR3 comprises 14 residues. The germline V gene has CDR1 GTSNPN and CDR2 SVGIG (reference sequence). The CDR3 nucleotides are TGTGCCTGGAGTCCCACCAGTCTCCCCGGGGAGCTGTTTTTT. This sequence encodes CAWSPTSLPGELFF.

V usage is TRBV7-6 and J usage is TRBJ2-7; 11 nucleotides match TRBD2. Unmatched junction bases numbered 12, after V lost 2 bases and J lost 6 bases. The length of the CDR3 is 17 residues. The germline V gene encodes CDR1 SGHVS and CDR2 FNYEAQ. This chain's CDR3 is CASSLQHSTLAGAEQYF. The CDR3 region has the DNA TGTGCCAGCAGCTTACAGCATAGTACACTAGCGGGAGCCGAGCAGTACTTC.

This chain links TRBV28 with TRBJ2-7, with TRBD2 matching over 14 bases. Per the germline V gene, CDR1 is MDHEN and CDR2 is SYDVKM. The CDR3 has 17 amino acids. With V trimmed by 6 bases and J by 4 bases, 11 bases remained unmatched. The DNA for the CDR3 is TGTGCCAGCAGCCCGGGACTAGCGGGAGTTGGTTGGTACGAGCAGTACTTC. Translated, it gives CASSPGLAGVGWYEQYF.

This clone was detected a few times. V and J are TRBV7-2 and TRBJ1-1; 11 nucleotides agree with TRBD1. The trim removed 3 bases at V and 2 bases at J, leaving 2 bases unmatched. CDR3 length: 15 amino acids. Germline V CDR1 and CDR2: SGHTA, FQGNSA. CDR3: CASSLGQGGNTEAFF. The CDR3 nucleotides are TGTGCCAGCAGCTTGGGACAGGGGGGTAACACTGAAGCTTTCTTT.

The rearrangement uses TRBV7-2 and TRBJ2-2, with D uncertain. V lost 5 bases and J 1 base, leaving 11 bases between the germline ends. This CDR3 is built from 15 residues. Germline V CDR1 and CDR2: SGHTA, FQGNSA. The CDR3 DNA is TGTGCCAGCAGCCCCGGGTGGATGAACACCGGGGAGCTGTTTTTT. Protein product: CASSPGWMNTGELFF.

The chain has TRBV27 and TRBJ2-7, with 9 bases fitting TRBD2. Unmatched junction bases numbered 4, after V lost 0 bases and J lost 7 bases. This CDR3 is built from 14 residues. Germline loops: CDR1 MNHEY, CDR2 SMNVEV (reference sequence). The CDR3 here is CASSLSGTSREQYF. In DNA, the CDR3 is TGTGCCAGCAGTTTATCCGGGACTAGCCGGGAGCAGTACTTC.

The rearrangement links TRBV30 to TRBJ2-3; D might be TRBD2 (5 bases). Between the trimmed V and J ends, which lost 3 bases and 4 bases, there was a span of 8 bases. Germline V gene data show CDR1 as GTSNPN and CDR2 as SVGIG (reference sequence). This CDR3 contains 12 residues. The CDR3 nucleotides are TGTGCCTGGAGGTGGGGAGCAGATACGCAGTATTTT. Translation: CAWRWGADTQYF.

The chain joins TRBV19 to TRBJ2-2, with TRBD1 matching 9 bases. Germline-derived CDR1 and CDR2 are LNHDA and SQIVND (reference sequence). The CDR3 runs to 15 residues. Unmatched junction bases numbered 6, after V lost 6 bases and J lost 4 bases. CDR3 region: CASRLGQGGTGELFF. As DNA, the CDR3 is TGTGCCAGTAGGCTGGGACAGGGAGGCACCGGGGAGCTGTTTTTT.